The clone carrying this TCR beta chain was detected a few times. This sample stems from a study of CD8 T cells in Susac syndrome. RNA amounts of roughly 0.5 to 1 ug underwent reverse transcription with random hexamers. The CDR3 of TCR beta was amplified by immunoSEQ multiplex PCR across 54 Vbeta and 13 Jbeta. TCRdb reprocessed the immunoSEQ multiplex PCR reads via MiXCR and lists one record per CDR3 protein. The sample has approximately 150,000 distinct CDR3 sequences; approximately 93% are singletons. The sequenced target, TCR beta, came from blood CD8+ and CD4+ T cells. TEMRA cells were FACS-enriched, and CD8+ and CD4+ T cells were isolated negatively. The sample was CD4+ T cells from PBMCs. This TCR came from a human donor in good health.

As DNA, the CDR3 is TGTGCCAGTACGCGAGGAGGAGAGACCCAGTACTTC. It translates to CASTRGGETQYF. The chain employs TRBV19 and TRBJ2-5; tentatively, D is TRBD2 (5 bases). V shed 7 bases and J shed 4 bases, with 10 bases lying between them. The length of the CDR3 is 12 residues. Germline V gives CDR1 LNHDA, CDR2 SQIVND (reference sequence).